The present T cell receptor (beta chain) was sequenced within a study of T cell repertoires in cytomegalovirus infection. Study-level information: CMV epitopes, recently identified HLA-C-restricted and well-studied HLA-B-restricted, were used. Indications came from public TCR beta signatures; they pointed to CMV infection and to a matching HLA type.

Germline V gene sequence: CDR1 MNHEY, CDR2 SMNVEV (reference sequence). Trimming took off 4 bases at V and 6 bases at J, with 13 bases between the two ends. This CDR3 is 14 amino acids long. Each CDR3 protein gets one entry after TCRdb re-called the reads with MiXCR. The sample shows about 920,000 distinct CDR3 sequences, about 33% of them seen only once. Study-level findings and limits: The response measured ex vivo was dominated by TCR beta clonotypes (HLA-C-restricted and CMV-specific).

This clonotype was counted a few times. Its matching antigen is unknown. The source material was cultured CD8+ T cells from PBMCs, sampled from culture after CMV antigen stimulation. This chain uses TRBV27 with TRBJ1-5; maybe TRBD1 (5 bases). The TCR originated in a human donor in good health (CMV status not recorded). Some clones in this sample may be carry-over from other donors' samples. CDR3 amino acids: CASSSGGLAQPQHF. CDR3 bases: TGTGCCAGCAGTTCTGGGGGACTCGCTCAGCCCCAGCATTTT.